This T cell receptor (beta chain) was profiled in a study of T cell responses to AZD1222 COVID-19 vaccine. Whole-study results and caveats: Spike was spanned by vaccine-associated CD4 TCRs, which were dominant at 160-218 and 743-854.

About this clone itself: What it binds is unknown.

Measured with immunoSEQ multiplex PCR; TCRdb has only the in-frame clones, and not every one. Of some 160,000 clones detected, around 90% appear once; the ten largest clones hold roughly 2%. The clonotype originates from an adult who received the AZD1222 COVID-19 vaccine. Specimen: peripheral blood, collected 28 days after the second AZD1222 dose.

The CDR3 DNA is TGCGCCAGCAGCCAAGTAACGGGGACTCACAATGAGCAGTTCTTC. Its translation is CASSQVTGTHNEQFF. The rearrangement uses TRBV4-1 and TRBJ2-1, with a possible D match to TRBD2 (6 bases). Germline V gene lookup returns CDR1 MGHRA and CDR2 YSYEKL. The length of the CDR3 is 15 residues. The ends were cut back, 1 base at V and 5 bases at J, with 12 bases in the middle.